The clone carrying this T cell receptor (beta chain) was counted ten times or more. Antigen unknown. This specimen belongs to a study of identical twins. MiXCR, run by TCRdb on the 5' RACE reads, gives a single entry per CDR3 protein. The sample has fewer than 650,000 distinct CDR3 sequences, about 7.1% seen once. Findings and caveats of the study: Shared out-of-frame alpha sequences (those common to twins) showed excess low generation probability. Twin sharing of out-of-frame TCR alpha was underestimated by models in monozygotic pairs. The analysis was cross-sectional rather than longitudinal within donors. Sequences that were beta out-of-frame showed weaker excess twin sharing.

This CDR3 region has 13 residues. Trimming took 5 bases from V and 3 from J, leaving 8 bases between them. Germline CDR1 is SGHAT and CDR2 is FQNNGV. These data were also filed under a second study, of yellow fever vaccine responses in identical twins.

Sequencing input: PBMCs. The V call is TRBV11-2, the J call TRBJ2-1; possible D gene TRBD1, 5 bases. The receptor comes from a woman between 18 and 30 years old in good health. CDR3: CASSPRDYNEQFF. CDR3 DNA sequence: TGTGCCAGCAGCCCCAGGGACTACAATGAGCAGTTCTTC.